These T cell receptor beta chains were read from a single sample in a study of identical twins. MiXCR, applied by TCRdb to the 5' RACE reads, yields one record per CDR3 protein. The sample consists of nearly 900,000 distinct CDR3 sequences, about 12% of them appearing once. These data are also associated with another study on yellow fever vaccine responses in identical twins.

The source material was PBMCs. The origin of the receptors is a woman aged 18-35 years in good health. The CDR3 runs from the conserved cysteine through the conserved F or W. D genes are given only for firm matches. Not all rows give a size; the values are once, few, many and, for expanded clones, a class.

d_call: .; j_call: TRBJ1-1; v_call: TRBV9; clone_size: many; cdr3_nt: TGTGCCAGCAGCGTCGGGACGTTCAACACTGAAGCTTTCTTT; cdr3_aa: CASSVGTFNTEAFF
d_call: .; j_call: TRBJ1-2; v_call: TRBV5-6; clone_size: few; cdr3_nt: TGTGCCAGCAGCCCACTGGACAGTGAGACCTCGGGCTACACCTTC; cdr3_aa: CASSPLDSETSGYTF
d_call: .; j_call: TRBJ2-7; v_call: TRBV24-1; clone_size: few; cdr3_nt: TGTGCCACCAGTGACCACCGGACAGAAACCTACGAGCAGTACTTC; cdr3_aa: CATSDHRTETYEQYF
d_call: .; j_call: TRBJ2-2; v_call: TRBV10-3; clone_size: few; cdr3_nt: TGTGCCATCAGTGAGTCGTTGGCCCGCCAAACCACCGGGGAGCTGTTTTTT; cdr3_aa: CAISESLARQTTGELFF
d_call: .; j_call: TRBJ2-5; v_call: TRBV12-3/TRBV12-4; clone_size: few; cdr3_nt: TGTGCCAGCAGTTTCTCGACAGGTCAAGAGACCCAGTACTTC; cdr3_aa: CASSFSTGQETQYF
d_call: TRBD2; j_call: TRBJ2-1; v_call: TRBV10-2; clone_size: .; cdr3_nt: TGCGCCAGCACCAAAACGGGACTAGGGATGAATGAGCAGTTCTTC; cdr3_aa: CASTKTGLGMNEQFF
d_call: TRBD1; j_call: TRBJ1-4; v_call: TRBV12-3/TRBV12-4; clone_size: few; cdr3_nt: TGTGCCAGCAGTCGTGCCGCCGGACAGGGGAATGAAAAACTGTTTTTT; cdr3_aa: CASSRAAGQGNEKLFF
d_call: .; j_call: TRBJ2-2; v_call: TRBV6-1; clone_size: few; cdr3_nt: TGTGCCAGCAGCCCGAGGCCTCAGGGCACCGGGGAGCTGTTTTTT; cdr3_aa: CASSPRPQGTGELFF
d_call: TRBD1; j_call: TRBJ2-2; v_call: TRBV24-1; clone_size: .; cdr3_nt: TGTGCCACCAGTGAGACCGGGACAGGGGACACCGGGGAGCTGTTTTTT; cdr3_aa: CATSETGTGDTGELFF
d_call: TRBD2; j_call: TRBJ2-2; v_call: TRBV4-1; clone_size: many; cdr3_nt: TGCGCCAGCAGCCAAGGACTAGCGGGGTTTGCCGGGGAGCTGTTTTTT; cdr3_aa: CASSQGLAGFAGELFF
d_call: TRBD1; j_call: TRBJ2-1; v_call: TRBV4-2; clone_size: few; cdr3_nt: TGTGCCAGCAGCCAAGATGGACAGGGGGTTAGTGAGCAGTTCTTC; cdr3_aa: CASSQDGQGVSEQFF
d_call: .; j_call: TRBJ1-3; v_call: TRBV10-3; clone_size: .; cdr3_nt: TGTGCCACCATCCTCGGCCCCTCTGGAAACACCATATATTTT; cdr3_aa: CATILGPSGNTIYF
d_call: .; j_call: TRBJ2-7; v_call: TRBV12-3/TRBV12-4; clone_size: .; cdr3_nt: TGTGCCAGCAGTCCAGGGGGGTCCGAGCAGTACTTC; cdr3_aa: CASSPGGSEQYF